The 9 T cell receptor beta chains below come from one sample, sequenced in a study of blood T cell repertoires in COVID-19. Sequenced by immunoSEQ multiplex PCR; TCRdb stores in-frame clones only, minus some. The sample records 70,000 to 90,000 clones, 70% to 80% being singletons. Sequencing input: peripheral blood. The source is a human donor in a cohort sampled during active COVID-19.

This clone was detected a few times. This chain connects TRBV18 to TRBJ2-7; no firm D call. Trimming took 5 bases from V and 3 from J, leaving 11 bases between them. This CDR3 has 13 amino acids. Germline V gene lookup returns CDR1 KGHSH and CDR2 LQKENI. The CDR3 here is CASSANELYEQYF. CDR3 in DNA: TGTGCCAGCTCAGCCAACGAACTCTACGAGCAGTACTTC.

The chain carries TRBV10-3 and TRBJ2-1, with 14 bases that match TRBD2. Per germline, CDR1 ENHRY and CDR2 SYGVKD. This CDR3 is built from 14 residues. J gave up 9 bases and V 9 bases, and 7 bases lay outside the gene matches. CDR3 sequence (DNA): TGTGCCATGGCCCCCGGACTAGCGGGAGGTGAGCAGTTCTTC. Residues: CAMAPGLAGGEQFF.

This clone was seen only once. In DNA form, the CDR3 reads TGCAGCGTTGAAGGTTTCGTGACAGGGGACTACGAGCAGTACTTC. This translates into CSVEGFVTGDYEQYF. The chain links TRBV29-1 to TRBJ2-7; 8 nucleotides line up with TRBD1. The germline CDR1 and CDR2 sequences are SQVTM and ANQGSEA. The ends lost 1 base at V and 3 bases at J; junction bases unmatched: 8. CDR3 size: 15 residues.

This rearrangement joins TRBV3-1 (or the pseudogene TRBV3-2) to TRBJ2-5; 7 bases align to TRBD2. Per the germline V gene, CDR1 is LGHDT and CDR2 is YNNKEL (reference sequence). V lost 4 bases and J lost 0; bases outside the gene matches: 5. The CDR3 consists of 15 residues. Written as DNA, the CDR3 is TGTGCCAGCAGCCCTCGGGGGGAGGACCAAGAGACCCAGTACTTC. Its translation: CASSPRGEDQETQYF.

The CDR3 here is CASSLPLAGSDTGELFF. The CDR3 nucleotides read TGTGCCAGCAGTTTACCCTTAGCGGGGAGCGACACCGGGGAGCTGTTTTTT. V usage is TRBV5-8 and J usage is TRBJ2-2, with TRBD2 matching 8 bases. Germline V gene lookup returns CDR1 SGHTS and CDR2 YDEGEE. The V segment lost 5 bases and the J segment 3 bases; nucleotides outside the gene matches: 12. This CDR3 region has 17 residues.

The chain combines TRBV3-1 (or the pseudogene TRBV3-2) with TRBJ2-3; 10 bases align to TRBD2. There are 19 residues in the CDR3. Germline loops: CDR1 LGHDT, CDR2 YNNKEL (reference sequence). Germline trimming cut 0 bases from V and 4 bases from J; bases unmatched to any gene: 13. CDR3 nucleotide sequence: TGTGCCAGCAGCCAAGAATACGAGGGGGCTAGCGGGAGCCCAGATACGCAGTATTTT. Protein sequence: CASSQEYEGASGSPDTQYF.

Here the CDR3 reads CASSQDRGIGYTF. CDR3 DNA sequence: TGTGCCAGCAGCCAAGACAGGGGAATAGGCTACACCTTC. The rearrangement uses TRBV4-2 and TRBJ1-2; tentatively, D is TRBD1 (6 bases). The CDR3 has 13 amino acids. From germline, CDR1 is LGHNA and CDR2 YNFKEQ. The V end lost 0 bases, the J end lost 8 bases, and 10 bases lay between the germline ends.

The J gene is TRBJ2-5, the V gene TRBV13; no clear D. Trimming took 5 bases from V and 0 from J, leaving 13 bases between them. The V gene's germline CDR1 is PRHDT and CDR2 FYEKMQ (reference sequence). CDR3 length: 15 amino acids. The chain's CDR3 is CASSTRSHNQETQYF. The DNA of the CDR3 is TGTGCCAGCAGCACCCGATCGCACAACCAAGAGACCCAGTACTTC.

The V gene is TRBV4-2, the J gene TRBJ2-3; no reliable D call. Trimming left V 1 base short and J 4 bases short, with 6 bases between. This CDR3 contains 13 residues. Germline V gene lookup returns CDR1 LGHNA and CDR2 YNFKEQ. The chain's CDR3 is CASSQAPPDTQYF. The CDR3 DNA sequence: TGTGCCAGCAGCCAAGCCCCTCCAGATACGCAGTATTTT.